A single sample gave rise to the 13 T cell receptor beta chains below, sequenced in a study of cytomegalovirus exposure and HLA in healthy donors. The PCR employed 60 Vbeta primers together with 13 Jbeta primers. Generated by immunoSEQ multiplex PCR, the TCRdb table keeps only in-frame clones and is missing some. The sample records about 140,000 clones, around 80% being singletons. Sequencing was carried out using PBMCs. Receptors were obtained from a man aged 18-30 years in good health and CMV-seropositive.

The chain uses TRBV28 and TRBJ1-2; 10 positions agree with TRBD1. With V trimmed by 2 bases and J by 5 bases, 8 bases remained unmatched. CDR3 length: 16 residues. Per germline, CDR1 MDHEN and CDR2 SYDVKM. In nucleotides, the CDR3 is TGTGCCAGCAGTTTAAAGACAGGGGGCATTGGGTATGGCTACACCTTC. It translates to CASSLKTGGIGYGYTF.

The rearrangement joins TRBV20-1 to TRBJ2-5; no definite D call. Trimming removed 3 bases from V and 5 bases from J, with 7 bases in between. This CDR3 comprises 11 residues. Germline loops: CDR1 DFQATT, CDR2 SNEGSKA (reference sequence). Here the CDR3 DNA reads TGCAGTGCTAGGGCCGGGGAGACCCAGTACTTC. This translates into CSARAGETQYF.

V and J are TRBV6-4 and TRBJ2-5, with 7 nucleotides matching TRBD1. The junction had 9 bases not matched to a gene; V was cut back by 6 bases and J by 2 bases. The V gene's germline CDR1 is MRHNA and CDR2 SNTAGT. The CDR3 spans 15 residues. This CDR3 reads CASSRTGDQQETQYF. The DNA for the CDR3 is TGTGCCAGCAGCAGGACAGGAGACCAACAAGAGACCCAGTACTTC.

The V call is TRBV27, the J call TRBJ1-1, with D perhaps TRBD1 (5 bases). This CDR3 is built from 14 residues. Between the trimmed V and J ends, which lost 5 bases and 0 bases, there was a span of 10 bases. CDR1 and CDR2 from the germline V gene are MNHEY and SMNVEV (reference sequence). In DNA form, the CDR3 reads TGTGCCAGCAGTACGCGGACACTGAACACTGAAGCTTTCTTT. It translates to CASSTRTLNTEAFF.

This chain connects TRBV19 to TRBJ1-1, with D maybe TRBD1 (5 bases). The CDR3 contains 15 residues. Trimming cost V 2 bases and J 5 bases, with 15 bases left between them. Germline V lookup: CDR1 LNHDA, CDR2 SQIVND (reference sequence). The CDR3 region is CASSIHGTGRTEAFF. In nucleotides, the CDR3 is TGTGCCAGTAGTATACACGGCACAGGAAGGACTGAAGCTTTCTTT. Complete variable domain (other parts from reference TRBV19 and TRBJ1-1): DGGITQSPKYLFRKEGQNVTLSCEQNLNHDAMYWYRQDPGQGLRLIYYSQIVNDFQKGDIAEGYSVSREKKESFPLTVTSAQKNPTAFYLCASSIHGTGRTEAFFGQGTRLTVV.

The gene calls are TRBV4-1 and TRBJ1-4; D gene ambiguous. The CDR3 runs to 15 residues. Trimming cost V 3 bases and J 0 bases, with 8 bases left between them. CDR1 MGHRA and CDR2 YSYEKL come from the germline V gene. CDR3 DNA sequence: TGCGCCAGCAGCCAGCCTATTGCAACTAATGAAAAACTGTTTTTT. The encoded protein is CASSQPIATNEKLFF.

The chain uses TRBV7-3 and TRBJ2-1, with a tentative D call TRBD1 (6 bases). The CDR3 extends over 13 amino acids. The V gene lost 5 bases and the J gene lost 8 bases, with 13 bases spanning the gap. Per the germline V gene, CDR1 is SGHTA and CDR2 is FQGTGA. Here the CDR3 DNA reads TGTGCCAGCAGCAGTTCCAGGGGCCATGAGCAGTTCTTC. It is translated as CASSSSRGHEQFF.

This chain links TRBV28 with TRBJ1-5, with TRBD1 matching over 9 bases. V lost 6 bases and J lost 3; bases outside the gene matches: 18. Germline V gene sequence: CDR1 MDHEN, CDR2 SYDVKM. This CDR3 has 19 amino acids. Here the CDR3 reads CASRNFRGTGTGTNQPQHF. CDR3 sequence (DNA): TGTGCCAGCAGGAACTTTAGGGGGACCGGGACAGGGACCAATCAGCCCCAGCATTTT.

This clone was seen a few times. The rearrangement joins TRBV7-9 to TRBJ2-5; D is unclear. This CDR3 region has 15 residues. CDR1 and CDR2 (germline): SEHNR, FQNEAQ (reference sequence). With 1 base removed from V and 7 bases from J, the gap between germline ends came to 16 bases. The CDR3 reads CASSLVSTTVATQYF. The CDR3 nucleotides read TGTGCCAGCAGCTTAGTATCCACAACCGTTGCGACCCAGTACTTC.

The chain uses TRBV5-6 and TRBJ2-7; maybe TRBD2 (7 bases). Deletions cut 5 bases from V and 7 bases from J, with 19 bases between. CDR3 length equals 14 residues. Germline V CDR1 and CDR2: SGHDT, YYEEEE. CDR3 protein: CASREGGGSHEQYF. CDR3 nucleotides: TGTGCCAGCAGGGAAGGGGGGGGGTCGCATGAGCAGTACTTC.

CDR3: CSVEVTSGDYEQYF. The CDR3 DNA reads TGCAGCGTTGAGGTAACTAGCGGAGATTACGAGCAGTACTTC. J is TRBJ2-7 and V is TRBV29-1; TRBD2 matches at 8 bases. With 3 bases clipped from V and 4 bases from J, the junction kept 8 bases outside the gene matches. The germline CDR1 and CDR2 sequences are SQVTM and ANQGSEA. There are 14 residues in the CDR3.

This sequence joins TRBV30 and TRBJ1-1, with 8 positions matching TRBD1. Trimming took 2 bases from V and 6 from J; bases not matched to a gene: 8. Germline loops: CDR1 GTSNPN, CDR2 SVGIG (reference sequence). The CDR3 extends over 14 amino acids. CDR3 amino acids: CAWSYGQGSAEAFF. The DNA of the CDR3 is TGTGCCTGGAGTTACGGACAGGGAAGTGCTGAAGCTTTCTTT.

This chain joins TRBV4-1 and TRBJ2-7, with 11 bases identical to TRBD2. After removal of 4 bases from V and 4 bases from J, the junction contained 6 bases not matched to a gene. The germline gives CDR1 MGHRA, CDR2 YSYEKL. This CDR3 is built from 15 residues. This chain's CDR3 is CASSRGGLAAYEQYF. Here the CDR3 DNA reads TGCGCCAGCAGCCGTGGGGGACTAGCGGCGTACGAGCAGTACTTC.